The 19 T cell receptor beta chains given below trace back to one sample, sequenced in a study of shared clonotypes between healthy human individuals. Profiled with immunoSEQ multiplex PCR; TCRdb holds only in-frame clones, not every one. Altogether roughly 1.5 million clones are present, around 98% being singletons, with the ten largest covering 0.45%. The sample comprised naive CD4+ T cells sorted from blood. Subset given: CD45RA+ positively selected. These receptors all stem from a man between 25 and 39 years old in good health.

The chain carries TRBV7-9 and TRBJ2-7; TRBD1 is a possible D gene (5 bases). The V end was cut by 3 bases, the J end by 3 bases, with 12 bases between. CDR1 is SEHNR and CDR2 is FQNEAQ in the germline V gene (reference sequence). CDR3 size: 14 residues. The CDR3 protein is CASSFMTRDYEQYF. In DNA, the CDR3 is TGTGCCAGCAGCTTTATGACCAGGGACTACGAGCAGTACTTC.

The rearrangement uses TRBV14 and TRBJ2-3; 7 nucleotides line up with TRBD2. The CDR3 consists of 15 residues. V shed 6 bases, J shed 0 bases, and the junction held 6 bases outside the gene matches. Germline lookup yields CDR1 SGHDN and CDR2 FVKESK. CDR3: CASSRSGISTDTQYF. CDR3 DNA sequence: TGTGCCAGCAGTCGAAGCGGGATAAGCACAGATACGCAGTATTTT. Full variable domain (remainder filled in from reference TRBV14 and TRBJ2-3): EAGVTQFPSHSVIEKGQTVTLRCDPISGHDNLYWYRRVMGKEIKFLLHFVKESKQDESGMPNNRFLAERTGGTYSTLKVQPAELEDSGVYFCASSRSGISTDTQYFGPGTRLTVL.

The chain combines TRBV7-8 with TRBJ1-3, with D unresolved. This CDR3 has 14 amino acids. Trimming removed 5 bases from V and 0 bases from J, with 8 bases in between. Germline V CDR1 and CDR2: SGHVS, FQNEAQ. In DNA, the CDR3 is TGTGCCAGCAGCCCGATCAGCTCTGGAAACACCATATATTTT. Protein sequence: CASSPISSGNTIYF. Filled out from reference TRBV7-8 and TRBJ1-3, the complete variable domain reads GAGVSQSPRYKVAKRGQDVALRCDPISGHVSLFWYQQALGQGPEFLTYFQNEAQLDKSGLPSDRFFAERPEGSVSTLKIQRTQQEDSAVYLCASSPISSGNTIYFGEGSWLTVV.

This clone was picked up one time. V is TRBV30 and J is TRBJ2-2; weak D call: TRBD1 (5 bases). Trimming pared 1 base from V and 1 base from J, leaving 10 bases between. Germline CDR1 is GTSNPN and CDR2 is SVGIG (reference sequence). The CDR3 totals 15 residues. The CDR3 loop is CAWSDATVNTGELFF. DNA for the CDR3: TGTGCCTGGAGTGACGCGACAGTGAACACCGGGGAGCTGTTTTTT.

In nucleotides, the CDR3 is TGTGCCAGCAGTTTTTACTCGACTAGCGGGAGAGTCGGCGGCTCCTACAATGAGCAGTTCTTC. Protein sequence: CASSFYSTSGRVGGSYNEQFF. The V call is TRBV27, the J call TRBJ2-1; 12 nucleotides align to TRBD2. Germline loops: CDR1 MNHEY, CDR2 SMNVEV (reference sequence). The CDR3 runs 21 residues. V trimming: 3 bases; J trimming: 0 bases; junction bases outside the gene matches: 15.

The V call is TRBV27, the J call TRBJ2-1; 11 bases match TRBD2. CDR3 size: 14 residues. CDR1 and CDR2 (germline): MNHEY, SMNVEV (reference sequence). J gave up 7 bases and V 5 bases, and 4 bases lay outside the gene matches. As DNA, the CDR3 is TGTGCCAGCAGTCGTAGCGGGGGGGGGAATGAGCAGTTCTTC. This sequence encodes CASSRSGGGNEQFF.

The chain combines TRBV5-1 with TRBJ1-1; D possibly corresponds to TRBD1 (5 bases). V gave up 4 bases and J gave up 1 base, with 17 bases separating them. This CDR3 spans 16 amino acids. Germline-derived CDR1 and CDR2 are SGHRS and YFSETQ. The CDR3 reads CASSPLRAGKNTEAFF. The CDR3 coding sequence is TGCGCCAGCAGCCCCCTTAGGGCAGGGAAGAACACTGAAGCTTTCTTT.

The V call is TRBV7-9, the J call TRBJ2-1; no clear D gene. The germline V gene has CDR1 SEHNR and CDR2 FQNEAQ (reference sequence). The CDR3 has 16 amino acids. The germline V and J ends were trimmed by 3 bases and 4 bases, with 16 bases remaining between them. CDR3 protein: CASSFMVGRAYNEQFF. The CDR3 coding sequence is TGTGCCAGCAGCTTTATGGTGGGCCGGGCGTACAATGAGCAGTTCTTC.

V usage is TRBV30 and J usage is TRBJ1-2; D uncertain. The CDR3 spans 12 residues. V lost 2 bases to trimming and J lost 2 bases, with 6 bases between them. Germline values: CDR1 GTSNPN, CDR2 SVGIG (reference sequence). The CDR3 coding sequence is TGTGCCTGGAGTTTCGCAAACTATGGCTACACCTTC. Its protein product is CAWSFANYGYTF. The full variable domain, completed using reference TRBV30 and TRBJ1-2, is SQTIHQWPATLVQPVGSPLSLECTVEGTSNPNLYWYRQAAGRGLQLLFYSVGIGQISSEVPQNLSASRPQDRQFILSSKKLLLSDSGFYLCAWSFANYGYTFGSGTRLTVV.

V gene TRBV2 combines with J gene TRBJ2-3, with 7 bases fitting TRBD2. V dropped 6 bases and J dropped 7; count of bases not matched to a gene: 19. The CDR3 spans 17 residues. CDR1 is SNHLY, CDR2 FYNNEI, per germline. This CDR3 reads CASRETLLGTGGYTQYF. CDR3 sequence (DNA): TGTGCCAGCAGGGAAACTCTACTCGGGACGGGGGGATATACGCAGTATTTT.

V is TRBV7-6 and J is TRBJ1-2; D perhaps matches TRBD1 (6 bases). The length of the CDR3 is 13 residues. V lost 2 bases and J 6 bases, leaving 10 bases between the germline ends. The germline gives CDR1 SGHVS, CDR2 FNYEAQ. The CDR3 DNA reads as TGTGCCAGCAGCTTATACAGGGCGGATGGCTACACCTTC. It encodes CASSLYRADGYTF.

The rearrangement joins TRBV7-9 to TRBJ1-5; unclear D gene. Trimming left V 1 base short and J 1 base short, with 8 bases between. CDR3 length equals 15 residues. CDR1 is SEHNR and CDR2 is FQNEAQ in the germline V gene (reference sequence). The chain's CDR3 is CASSLGHTSNQPQHF. Here the CDR3 DNA reads TGTGCCAGCAGCTTAGGACATACAAGCAATCAGCCCCAGCATTTT. Using reference TRBV7-9 and TRBJ1-5 for the parts outside the CDR3, the full variable domain is DTGVSQNPRHKITKRGQNVTFRCDPISEHNRLYWYRQTLGQGPEFLTYFQNEAQLEKSRLLSDRFSAERPKGSFSTLEIQRTEQGDSAMYLCASSLGHTSNQPQHFGDGTRLSIL.

The V gene is TRBV5-4, the J gene TRBJ2-2; TRBD1 matches at 12 bases. The CDR3 loop spans 17 amino acids. The germline V gene encodes CDR1 SGHNT and CDR2 YYREEE (reference sequence). The ends lost 5 bases at V and 4 bases at J; junction bases unmatched: 9. CDR3 loop: CASRPPGQGAFTGELFF. CDR3 sequence (DNA): TGTGCCAGCAGACCACCGGGACAGGGGGCATTCACCGGGGAGCTGTTTTTT.

The chain uses TRBV5-1 and TRBJ1-2; D gene unclear. The CDR3 is made up of 14 amino acids. V dropped 1 base and J dropped 3 bases, with 10 bases sitting between them. Germline V gene lookup returns CDR1 SGHRS and CDR2 YFSETQ. CDR3 amino acids: CASSLQGGHYGYTF. CDR3 DNA: TGCGCCAGCAGCTTGCAAGGAGGGCACTATGGCTACACCTTC.

The rearrangement links TRBV7-3 to TRBJ2-1; 7 positions match TRBD2. The length of the CDR3 is 15 residues. From germline, CDR1 is SGHTA and CDR2 FQGTGA. V was pared by 5 bases and J by 4 bases, with 8 bases of the junction left unmatched. Written as DNA, the CDR3 is TGTGCCAGCAGCCTCTCCGCGGGAGTTTACAATGAGCAGTTCTTC. Its protein product is CASSLSAGVYNEQFF.

The chain uses TRBV6-1 and TRBJ1-5; perhaps TRBD1 as D (6 bases). V was cut by 4 bases and J by 0 bases, with 22 bases left in between. The CDR3 runs to 19 residues. Germline values: CDR1 MNHNS, CDR2 SASEGT. In DNA form, the CDR3 reads TGTGCCAGCAGTGGGTCGAAGGGGGGGAGGGAATATAGCAATCAGCCCCAGCATTTT. This sequence encodes CASSGSKGGREYSNQPQHF.

The V call is TRBV2, the J call TRBJ1-2, with TRBD1 matching 9 bases. The germline V gene encodes CDR1 SNHLY and CDR2 FYNNEI. V lost 6 bases and J lost 7; bases outside the gene matches: 9. This CDR3 spans 14 amino acids. Here the CDR3 DNA reads TGTGCCAGCAGGAAGGAACAGGGGGCGGGTGGCTACACCTTC. Translated, it gives CASRKEQGAGGYTF. The whole variable domain, filled in from reference TRBV2 and TRBJ1-2, reads EPEVTQTPSHQVTQMGQEVILRCVPISNHLYFYWYRQILGQKVEFLVSFYNNEISEKSEIFDDQFSVERPDGSNFTLKIRSTKLEDSAMYFCASRKEQGAGGYTFGSGTRLTVV.

The rearrangement links TRBV7-9 to TRBJ2-7; 7 positions match TRBD2. The CDR3 sequence is 14 residues long. Germline lookup yields CDR1 SEHNR and CDR2 FQNEAQ (reference sequence). V shed 1 base and J 3 bases; nucleotides not matched to a gene: 3. The CDR3 protein is CASSLGLAVYEQYF. In DNA, the CDR3 is TGTGCCAGCAGCTTAGGTCTAGCGGTCTACGAGCAGTACTTC.

This chain joins TRBV5-6 and TRBJ2-1; D uncertain. CDR1 is SGHDT, CDR2 YYEEEE, per germline. CDR3 length equals 11 residues. The V gene lost 2 bases and the J gene lost 9 bases, with 6 bases spanning the gap. The CDR3 DNA is TGTGCCAGCAGCTTATCGGTTGAGCAGTTCTTC. Protein product: CASSLSVEQFF.